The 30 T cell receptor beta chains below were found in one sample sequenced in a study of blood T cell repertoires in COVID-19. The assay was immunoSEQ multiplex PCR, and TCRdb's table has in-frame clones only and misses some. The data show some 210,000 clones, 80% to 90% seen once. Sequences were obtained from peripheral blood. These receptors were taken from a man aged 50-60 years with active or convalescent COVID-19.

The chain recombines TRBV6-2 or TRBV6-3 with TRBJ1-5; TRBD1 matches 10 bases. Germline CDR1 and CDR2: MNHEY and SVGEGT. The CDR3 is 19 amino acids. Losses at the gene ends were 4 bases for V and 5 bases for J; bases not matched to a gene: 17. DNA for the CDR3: TGTGCCAGCAGTTTCATCGGGACAGGGGAATCTTGGGATGATCAGCCCCAGCATTTT. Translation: CASSFIGTGESWDDQPQHF.

The CDR3 coding sequence is TGTGCCAGCAGGAGGAACACCGGGGAGCTGTTTTTT. It is translated as CASRRNTGELFF. The chain links TRBV27 to TRBJ2-2; unclear D gene. Between the trimmed V and J ends, which lost 6 bases and 1 base, there was a span of 3 bases. This CDR3 is 12 amino acids long. In germline, CDR1 is MNHEY, CDR2 SMNVEV (reference sequence).

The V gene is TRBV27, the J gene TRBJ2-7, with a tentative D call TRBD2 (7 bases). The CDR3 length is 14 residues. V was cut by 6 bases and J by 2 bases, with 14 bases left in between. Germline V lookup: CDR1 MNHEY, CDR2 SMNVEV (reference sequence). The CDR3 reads CASRERGGAYEQYF. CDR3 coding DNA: TGTGCCAGCAGGGAAAGAGGGGGGGCCTACGAGCAGTACTTC.

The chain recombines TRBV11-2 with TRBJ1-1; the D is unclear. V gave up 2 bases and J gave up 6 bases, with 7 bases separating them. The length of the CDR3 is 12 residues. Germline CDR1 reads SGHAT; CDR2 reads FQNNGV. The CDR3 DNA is TGTGCCAGCAGCTTACTTTTCTCTGAAGCTTTCTTT. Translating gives CASSLLFSEAFF.

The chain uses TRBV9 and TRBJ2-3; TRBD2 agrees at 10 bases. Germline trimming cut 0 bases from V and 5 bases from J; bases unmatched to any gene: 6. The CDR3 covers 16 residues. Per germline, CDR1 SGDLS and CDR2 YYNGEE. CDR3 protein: CASSVDGTSVKDTQYF. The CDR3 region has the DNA TGTGCCAGCAGCGTAGACGGGACTAGCGTGAAAGATACGCAGTATTTT.

CDR3 residues: CASSYDRASGNTIYF. CDR3 coding DNA: TGTGCCAGCAGTTACGACAGGGCCTCTGGAAACACCATATATTTT. The J gene is TRBJ1-3, the V gene TRBV2; TRBD1 aligns across 7 bases. V gave up 5 bases and J gave up 0 bases; unmatched junction bases: 4. This CDR3 region has 15 residues. Germline lookup yields CDR1 SNHLY and CDR2 FYNNEI.

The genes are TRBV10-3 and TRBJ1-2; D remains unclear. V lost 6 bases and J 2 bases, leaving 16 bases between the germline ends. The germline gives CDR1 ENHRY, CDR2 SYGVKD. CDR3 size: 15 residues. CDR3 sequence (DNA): TGTGCCATCAGGATCCAAGCGGGTTACAACTATGGCTACACCTTC. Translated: CAIRIQAGYNYGYTF.

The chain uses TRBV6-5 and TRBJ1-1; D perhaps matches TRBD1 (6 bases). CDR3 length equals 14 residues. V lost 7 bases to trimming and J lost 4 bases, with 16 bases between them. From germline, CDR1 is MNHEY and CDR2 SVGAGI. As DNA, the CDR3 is TGTGCCAGCATTTCCCCCGGGGGGGCCACTGAAGCTTTCTTT. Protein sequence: CASISPGGATEAFF.

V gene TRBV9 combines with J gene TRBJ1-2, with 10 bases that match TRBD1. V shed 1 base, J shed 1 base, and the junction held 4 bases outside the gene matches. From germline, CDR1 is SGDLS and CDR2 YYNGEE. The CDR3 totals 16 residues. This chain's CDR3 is CASSVTDRGLNYGYTF. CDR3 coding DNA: TGTGCCAGCAGCGTAACAGACAGGGGGCTTAACTATGGCTACACCTTC.

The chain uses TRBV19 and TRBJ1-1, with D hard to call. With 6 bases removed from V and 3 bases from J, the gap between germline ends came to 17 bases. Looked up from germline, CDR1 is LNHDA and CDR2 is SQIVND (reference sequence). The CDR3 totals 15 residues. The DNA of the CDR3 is TGTGCCAGTAGCTGTATCGGGTGCGTAGACACTGAAGCTTTCTTT. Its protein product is CASSCIGCVDTEAFF. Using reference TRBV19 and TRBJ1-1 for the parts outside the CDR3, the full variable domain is DGGITQSPKYLFRKEGQNVTLSCEQNLNHDAMYWYRQDPGQGLRLIYYSQIVNDFQKGDIAEGYSVSREKKESFPLTVTSAQKNPTAFYLCASSCIGCVDTEAFFGQGTRLTVV.

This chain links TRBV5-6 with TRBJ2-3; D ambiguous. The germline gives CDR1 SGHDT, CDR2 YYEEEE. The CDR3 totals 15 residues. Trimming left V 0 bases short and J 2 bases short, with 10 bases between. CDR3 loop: CASSLGTAYTDTQYF. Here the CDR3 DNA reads TGTGCCAGCAGCTTGGGAACTGCTTACACAGATACGCAGTATTTT.

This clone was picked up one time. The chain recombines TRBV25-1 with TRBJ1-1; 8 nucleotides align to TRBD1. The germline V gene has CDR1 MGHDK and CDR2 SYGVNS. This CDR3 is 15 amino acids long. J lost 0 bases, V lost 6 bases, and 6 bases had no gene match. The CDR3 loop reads CASRMDRVLNTEAFF. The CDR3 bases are TGTGCCAGCAGGATGGACAGGGTCCTGAACACTGAAGCTTTCTTT.

As DNA, the CDR3 is TGCGCCAGCAGCCAAACAAGCGGGAGGATTGTGTACGAGCAGTACTTC. This sequence encodes CASSQTSGRIVYEQYF. The J gene is TRBJ2-7, the V gene TRBV4-1; 9 bases align to TRBD2. CDR3 size: 16 residues. Germline loops: CDR1 MGHRA, CDR2 YSYEKL. V gave up 2 bases and J gave up 4 bases; unmatched junction bases: 9.

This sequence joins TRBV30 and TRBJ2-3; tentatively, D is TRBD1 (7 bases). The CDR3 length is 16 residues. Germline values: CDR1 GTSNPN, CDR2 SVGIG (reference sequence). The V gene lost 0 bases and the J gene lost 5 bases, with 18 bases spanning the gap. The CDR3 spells CAWSVREYRGQDTQYF. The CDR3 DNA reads TGTGCCTGGAGTGTACGGGAGTACAGGGGACAAGATACGCAGTATTTT. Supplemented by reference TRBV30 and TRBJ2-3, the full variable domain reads SQTIHQWPATLVQPVGSPLSLECTVEGTSNPNLYWYRQAAGRGLQLLFYSVGIGQISSEVPQNLSASRPQDRQFILSSKKLLLSDSGFYLCAWSVREYRGQDTQYFGPGTRLTVL.

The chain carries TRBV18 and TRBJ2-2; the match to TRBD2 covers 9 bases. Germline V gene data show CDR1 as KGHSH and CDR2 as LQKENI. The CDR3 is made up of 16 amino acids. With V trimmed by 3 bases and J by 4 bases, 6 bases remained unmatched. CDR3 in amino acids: CASSPVGLATTGELFF. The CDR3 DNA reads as TGTGCCAGCTCACCTGTGGGACTAGCAACCACCGGGGAGCTGTTTTTT.

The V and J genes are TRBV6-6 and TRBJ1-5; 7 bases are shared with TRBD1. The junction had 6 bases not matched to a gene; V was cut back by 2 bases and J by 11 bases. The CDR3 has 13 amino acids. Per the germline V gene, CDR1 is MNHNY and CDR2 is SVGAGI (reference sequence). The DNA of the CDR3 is TGTGCCAGCAGTTACGGGACACAGGGGTCCCAGCATTTT. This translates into CASSYGTQGSQHF.

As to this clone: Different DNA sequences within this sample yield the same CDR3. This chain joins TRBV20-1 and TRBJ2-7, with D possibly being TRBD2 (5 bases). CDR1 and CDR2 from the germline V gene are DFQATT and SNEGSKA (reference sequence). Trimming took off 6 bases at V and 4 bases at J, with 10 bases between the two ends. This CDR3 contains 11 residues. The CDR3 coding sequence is TGCAGTGCGGGTAGAGGGTACGAGCAGTACTTC. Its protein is CSAGRGYEQYF.

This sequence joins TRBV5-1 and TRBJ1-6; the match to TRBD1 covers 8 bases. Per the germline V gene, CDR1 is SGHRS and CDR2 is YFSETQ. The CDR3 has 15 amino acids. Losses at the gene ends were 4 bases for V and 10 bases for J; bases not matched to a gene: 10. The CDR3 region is CASSPRTGKDSPLHF. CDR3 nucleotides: TGCGCCAGCAGCCCCCGGACAGGGAAAGACTCACCCCTCCACTTT. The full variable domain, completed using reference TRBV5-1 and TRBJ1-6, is KAGVTQTPRYLIKTRGQQVTLSCSPISGHRSVSWYQQTPGQGLQFLFEYFSETQRNKGNFPGRFSGRQFSNSRSEMNVSTLELGDSALYLCASSPRTGKDSPLHFGNGTRLTVT.

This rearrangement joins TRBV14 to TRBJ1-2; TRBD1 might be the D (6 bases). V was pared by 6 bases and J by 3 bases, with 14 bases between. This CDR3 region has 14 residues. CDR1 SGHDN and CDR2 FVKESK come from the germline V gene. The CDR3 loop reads CASRKGGSYYGYTF. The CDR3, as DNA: TGTGCCAGCAGAAAAGGGGGTAGTTACTATGGCTACACCTTC.

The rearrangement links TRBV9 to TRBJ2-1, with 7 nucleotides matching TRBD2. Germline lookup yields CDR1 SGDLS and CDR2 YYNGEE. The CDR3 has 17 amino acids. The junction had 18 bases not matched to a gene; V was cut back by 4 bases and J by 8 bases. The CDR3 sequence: CASSPHSGGGPFDEQFF. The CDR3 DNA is TGTGCCAGCAGCCCTCACTCCGGGGGAGGGCCTTTCGATGAGCAGTTCTTC.

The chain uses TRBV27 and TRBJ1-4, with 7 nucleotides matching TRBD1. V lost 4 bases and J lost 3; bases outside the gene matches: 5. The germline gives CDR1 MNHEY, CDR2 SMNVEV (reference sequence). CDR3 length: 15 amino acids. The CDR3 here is CASSSPGQANEKLFF. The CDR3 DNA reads TGTGCCAGCAGTTCCCCCGGACAGGCTAATGAAAAACTGTTTTTT.

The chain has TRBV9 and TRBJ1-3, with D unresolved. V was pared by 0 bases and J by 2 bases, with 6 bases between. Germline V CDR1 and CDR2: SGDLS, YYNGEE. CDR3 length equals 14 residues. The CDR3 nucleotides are TGTGCCAGCAGCGTAGAAACAGCTGGAAACACCATATATTTT. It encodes CASSVETAGNTIYF.

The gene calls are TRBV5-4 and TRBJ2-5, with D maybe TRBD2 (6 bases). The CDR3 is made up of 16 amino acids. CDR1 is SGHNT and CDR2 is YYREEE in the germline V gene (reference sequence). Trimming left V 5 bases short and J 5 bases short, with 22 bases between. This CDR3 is CASSAGSSRRGETQYF. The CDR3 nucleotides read TGTGCCAGCAGTGCGGGGTCTAGCCGCCGGGGGGAGACCCAGTACTTC.

CDR3 nucleotide sequence: TGTGCCAGCAGTGAAGCGCTCGGGGTTACGGGGAATTCACCCCTCCACTTT. As protein: CASSEALGVTGNSPLHF. The V and J genes are TRBV2 and TRBJ1-6; D uncertain. Trimming shortened V by 0 bases and J by 7 bases, and 16 bases separated the two germline ends. This CDR3 contains 17 residues. CDR1 and CDR2 (germline): SNHLY, FYNNEI.

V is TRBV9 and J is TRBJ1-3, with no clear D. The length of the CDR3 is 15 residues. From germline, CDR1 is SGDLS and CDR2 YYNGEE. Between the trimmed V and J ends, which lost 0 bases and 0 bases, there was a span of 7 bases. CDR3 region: CASSVVAGSGNTIYF. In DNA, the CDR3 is TGTGCCAGCAGCGTAGTGGCAGGCTCTGGAAACACCATATATTTT. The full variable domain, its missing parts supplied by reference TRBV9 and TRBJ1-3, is DSGVTQTPKHLITATGQRVTLRCSPRSGDLSVYWYQQSLDQGLQFLIQYYNGEERAKGNILERFSAQQFPDLHSELNLSSLELGDSALYFCASSVVAGSGNTIYFGEGSWLTVV.

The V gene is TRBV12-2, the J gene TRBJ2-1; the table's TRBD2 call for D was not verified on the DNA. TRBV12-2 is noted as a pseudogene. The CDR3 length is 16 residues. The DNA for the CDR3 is TGTGCAAGTCGCTTAGCGCGCGAGCGGGGTTACAATGAGCAGTTCTTC. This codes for CASRLARERGYNEQFF.

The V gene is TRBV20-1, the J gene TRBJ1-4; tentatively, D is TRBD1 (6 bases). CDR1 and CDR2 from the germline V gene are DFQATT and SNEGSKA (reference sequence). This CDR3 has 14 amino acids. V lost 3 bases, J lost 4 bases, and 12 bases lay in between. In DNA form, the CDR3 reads TGCAGTGCTAGTCAGCAGGGGAATAATGAAAAACTGTTTTTT. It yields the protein CSASQQGNNEKLFF.

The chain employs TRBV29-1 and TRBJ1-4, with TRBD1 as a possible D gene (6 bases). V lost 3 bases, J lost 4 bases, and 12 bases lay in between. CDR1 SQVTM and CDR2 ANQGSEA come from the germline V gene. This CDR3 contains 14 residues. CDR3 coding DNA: TGCAGCGTTGAGGGGGCAGGGGATAATGAAAAACTGTTTTTT. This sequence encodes CSVEGAGDNEKLFF.

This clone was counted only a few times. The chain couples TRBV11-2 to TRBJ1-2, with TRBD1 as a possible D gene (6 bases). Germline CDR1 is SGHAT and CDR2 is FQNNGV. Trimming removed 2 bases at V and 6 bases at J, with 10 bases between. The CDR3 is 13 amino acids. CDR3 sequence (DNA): TGTGCCAGCAGCTTACGGGGGGCGGATGGCTACACCTTC. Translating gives CASSLRGADGYTF.

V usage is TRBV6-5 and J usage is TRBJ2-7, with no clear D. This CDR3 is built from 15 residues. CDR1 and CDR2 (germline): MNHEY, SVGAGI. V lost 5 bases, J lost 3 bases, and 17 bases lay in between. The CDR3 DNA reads TGTGCCAGCAGTCCCTCGTTTGGGCCCCACTACGAGCAGTACTTC. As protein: CASSPSFGPHYEQYF.